This T cell receptor (beta chain) was sequenced in a study of multiple sclerosis patients with progressive multifocal leukoencephalopathy. Whole-study findings and limits: Findings may reflect JC virus infection or just general immunocompromise.

With regard to this clone: Antigen specificity is unknown.

Time point indicated: around eleven months of natalizumab therapy. At 6 months of natalizumab came T1, and at 12 months came T2. The repertoire was sequenced with immunoSEQ multiplex PCR; TCRdb's copy has only in-frame clones and lacks some. Of about 25,000 clones listed, approximately 90% are singletons. V dropped 1 base and J dropped 6; count of bases not matched to a gene: 3. Germline CDR1 is MGHRA and CDR2 is YSYEKL. The CDR3 has 15 residues. The rearrangement uses TRBV4-1 and TRBJ1-4, with TRBD1 matching over 9 bases. This sample comprised PBMCs, obtained from a patient treated with natalizumab. The receptor was isolated from a young man with multiple sclerosis. CDR3 sequence: CASSQAGTGHEKLFF. CDR3 coding DNA: TGCGCCAGCAGCCAAGCCGGGACAGGGCATGAAAAACTGTTTTTT.